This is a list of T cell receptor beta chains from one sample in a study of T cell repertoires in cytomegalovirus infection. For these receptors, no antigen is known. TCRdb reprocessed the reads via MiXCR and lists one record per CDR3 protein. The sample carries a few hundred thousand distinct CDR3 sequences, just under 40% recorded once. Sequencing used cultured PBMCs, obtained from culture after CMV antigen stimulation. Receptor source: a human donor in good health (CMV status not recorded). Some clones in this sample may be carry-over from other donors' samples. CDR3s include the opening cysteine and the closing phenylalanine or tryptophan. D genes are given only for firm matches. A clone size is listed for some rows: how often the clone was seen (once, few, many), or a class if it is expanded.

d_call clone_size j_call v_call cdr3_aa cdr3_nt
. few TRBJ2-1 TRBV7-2 CASSLGVALGENEQFF TGTGCCAGCAGCTTAGGGGTAGCGCTCGGAGAAAATGAGCAGTTCTTC
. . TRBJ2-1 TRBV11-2 CASSLGVRGNEQFF TGTGCCAGCAGCCTAGGGGTCCGGGGGAATGAGCAGTTCTTC
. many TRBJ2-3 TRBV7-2 CASSYKIDPTNTQYF TGTGCCAGCAGCTATAAAATCGACCCCACCAATACGCAGTATTTT
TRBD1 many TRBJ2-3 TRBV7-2 CASSLTRQGAWTDTQYF TGTGCCAGCAGCTTAACCCGGCAGGGGGCATGGACAGATACGCAGTATTTT
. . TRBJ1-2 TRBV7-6 CASSLKGEGSVYGYTF TGTGCCAGCAGCTTAAAAGGGGAGGGCAGTGTCTATGGCTACACCTTC
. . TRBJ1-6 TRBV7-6 CASSSRGENSPLHF TGTGCCAGCAGCTCCCGGGGGGAGAATTCACCCCTCCACTTT
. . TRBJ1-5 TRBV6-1 CASKGQNNQPQHF TGTGCCAGCAAAGGTCAGAACAATCAGCCCCAGCATTTT
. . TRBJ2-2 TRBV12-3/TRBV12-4 CASSTRAPGELFF TGTGCCAGCAGTACCAGGGCCCCCGGGGAGCTGTTTTTT
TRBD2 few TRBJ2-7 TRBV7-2 CASSFASGVSYEQYF TGTGCCAGCAGCTTCGCTAGCGGGGTCTCCTACGAGCAGTACTTC
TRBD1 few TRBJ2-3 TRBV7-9 CASSFPIRQGSFTDTQYF TGTGCCAGCAGCTTTCCGATCAGACAGGGTTCTTTTACAGATACGCAGTATTTT
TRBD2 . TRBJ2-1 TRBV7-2 CASSPPGLAGPNEQFF TGTGCCAGCAGCCCCCCGGGACTAGCGGGGCCCAATGAGCAGTTCTTC
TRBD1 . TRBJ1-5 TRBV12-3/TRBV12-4 CASTKDRGRVQPQHF TGTGCCAGCACCAAGGACAGGGGGCGCGTTCAGCCCCAGCATTTT
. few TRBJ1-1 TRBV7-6 CASIKGTVGEAFF TGTGCCAGCATTAAGGGGACGGTTGGTGAAGCTTTCTTT
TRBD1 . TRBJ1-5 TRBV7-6 CASSSTGASNQPQHF TGTGCCAGCAGCTCCACAGGGGCAAGCAATCAGCCCCAGCATTTT
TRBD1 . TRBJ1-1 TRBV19 CASSAQGALNTEAFF TGTGCCAGTAGTGCGCAGGGGGCGTTGAACACTGAAGCTTTCTTT
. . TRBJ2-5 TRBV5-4 CASSSGDQYETQYF TGTGCCAGCAGCTCCGGGGACCAATATGAGACCCAGTACTTC
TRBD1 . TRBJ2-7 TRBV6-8 CASSKQGHWGYEQYF TGTGCCAGCAGCAAACAGGGGCATTGGGGCTACGAGCAGTACTTC
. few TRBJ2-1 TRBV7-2 CASSFRLGANEQFF TGTGCCAGCAGCTTCAGGCTAGGGGCCAATGAGCAGTTCTTC
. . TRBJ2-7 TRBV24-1 CATLILEPDDEQYF TGTGCCACCTTGATTCTGGAGCCCGATGACGAGCAGTACTTC
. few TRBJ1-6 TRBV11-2 CASSLEPGLNSPLHF TGTGCCAGCAGCTTAGAGCCAGGCCTCAATTCACCCCTCCACTTT
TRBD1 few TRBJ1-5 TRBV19 CASSGGEINQPQHF TGTGCCAGCTCAGGGGGCGAGATCAATCAGCCCCAGCATTTT
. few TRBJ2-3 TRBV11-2 CASSLIGDTQYF TGTGCCAGCAGCTTAATCGGAGATACGCAGTATTTT
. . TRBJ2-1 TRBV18 CASSPRTGTRENNEQFF TGTGCCAGCTCACCAAGGACCGGGACAAGGGAAAACAATGAGCAGTTCTTC
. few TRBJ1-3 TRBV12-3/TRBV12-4 CASSLAGLGNTIYF TGTGCCAGCAGTTTAGCCGGTCTTGGAAACACCATATATTTT
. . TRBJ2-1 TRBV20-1 CSARDLQRTYNEQFF TGCAGTGCTAGAGATCTACAAAGAACGTACAATGAGCAGTTCTTC
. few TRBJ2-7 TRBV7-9 CASSSTNPGQTYEQYF TGTGCCAGCAGCTCGACCAATCCGGGTCAAACCTACGAGCAGTACTTC
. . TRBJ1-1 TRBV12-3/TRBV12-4 CASSPRGSGATEAFF TGTGCCAGCAGTCCGCGGGGGTCAGGGGCCACTGAAGCTTTCTTT
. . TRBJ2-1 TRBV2 CASSENPGMGEFF TGTGCCAGCAGTGAAAACCCGGGGATGGGTGAGTTCTTC
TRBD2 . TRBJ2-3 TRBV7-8 CASTGRVVGGRGGDTQYF TGTGCCAGCACCGGAAGGGTTGTGGGCGGGAGAGGCGGCGATACGCAGTATTTT
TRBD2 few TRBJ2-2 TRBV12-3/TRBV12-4 CASSAAGGPTGELFF TGTGCCAGCAGTGCCGCGGGGGGGCCCACCGGGGAGCTGTTTTTT
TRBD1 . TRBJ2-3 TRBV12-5 CASGSRQGEDTQYF TGTGCTAGTGGTTCGCGACAGGGTGAAGATACGCAGTATTTT
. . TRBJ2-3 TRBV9 CASSVVEGLDTQYF TGTGCCAGCAGCGTAGTTGAGGGTTTGGATACGCAGTATTTT
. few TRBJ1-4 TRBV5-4 CASSLQGRVNEKLFF TGTGCCAGCAGCTTGCAGGGCAGGGTTAATGAAAAACTGTTTTTT
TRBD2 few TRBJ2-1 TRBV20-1 CSARDGTSGTGEQFF TGCAGTGCTAGAGATGGCACTAGCGGGACTGGTGAGCAGTTCTTC
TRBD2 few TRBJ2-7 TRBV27 CASRPGGGSLYEQYF TGTGCCAGCAGACCGGGTGGCGGGAGCCTCTACGAGCAGTACTTC
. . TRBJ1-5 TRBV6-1 CASKRAANQPQHF TGTGCCAGCAAAAGGGCGGCAAATCAGCCCCAGCATTTT
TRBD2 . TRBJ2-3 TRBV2 CASSAGLADYRTDTQYF TGTGCCAGCAGTGCGGGACTAGCGGATTATCGCACAGATACGCAGTATTTT
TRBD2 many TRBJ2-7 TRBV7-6 CASSLGLAGGPYEQYF TGTGCCAGCAGCTTAGGGTTAGCGGGAGGACCCTACGAGCAGTACTTC
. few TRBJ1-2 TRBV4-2 CASSQGHRSDYGYTF TGTGCCAGCAGCCAAGGCCATCGCTCGGACTATGGCTACACCTTC
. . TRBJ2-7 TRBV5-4 CASSDYPIPVFEQYF TGTGCCAGCAGCGACTACCCTATCCCCGTGTTCGAGCAGTACTTC
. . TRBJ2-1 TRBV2 CASSEAFRAYNEQFF TGTGCCAGCAGTGAAGCCTTTAGGGCCTACAATGAGCAGTTCTTC
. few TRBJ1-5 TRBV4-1 CASSQLTTPRPQHF TGCGCCAGCAGCCAATTAACTACACCCCGGCCCCAGCATTTT
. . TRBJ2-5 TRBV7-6 CASSPRPTGETQYF TGTGCCAGCAGCCCCCGACCCACAGGAGAGACCCAGTACTTC